This T cell receptor beta chain was retrieved from a study of T cells in Graves' hyperthyroidism and ophthalmopathy. Every diagnosis used clinical symptoms, serum thyroxine and TRAb, thyroid ultrasound and orbital computed tomography. This clonotype was counted many times. Its target is not known. Findings and limits, study-wide: Ophthalmopathy, which appeared later, was predicted by the model a median roughly 6.6 months before onset.

Germline V gene data show CDR1 as MNHEY and CDR2 as SMNVEV (reference sequence). V was shortened by 5 bases and J by 0 bases, with 5 bases between the two germline ends. The CDR3 sequence is 13 residues long. Amplification of TCR beta CDR3 regions was performed using RNA transcripts as template. Using the HTBI primer set, a first-round RT-PCR was run on the TCR CDR3. Using its own MiXCR run on the multiplex PCR reads, TCRdb lists one record per CDR3 protein. This table has approximately 600,000 distinct CDR3 sequences, 12% to 15% appearing once. The source of this sequence is a woman under 30 with Graves' ophthalmopathy. Sequencing used blood. This sequence joins TRBV27 and TRBJ1-5; D remains ambiguous. The CDR3 region is CASSVTSNQPQHF. CDR3 coding DNA: TGTGCCAGCAGTGTGACTAGCAATCAGCCCCAGCATTTT.